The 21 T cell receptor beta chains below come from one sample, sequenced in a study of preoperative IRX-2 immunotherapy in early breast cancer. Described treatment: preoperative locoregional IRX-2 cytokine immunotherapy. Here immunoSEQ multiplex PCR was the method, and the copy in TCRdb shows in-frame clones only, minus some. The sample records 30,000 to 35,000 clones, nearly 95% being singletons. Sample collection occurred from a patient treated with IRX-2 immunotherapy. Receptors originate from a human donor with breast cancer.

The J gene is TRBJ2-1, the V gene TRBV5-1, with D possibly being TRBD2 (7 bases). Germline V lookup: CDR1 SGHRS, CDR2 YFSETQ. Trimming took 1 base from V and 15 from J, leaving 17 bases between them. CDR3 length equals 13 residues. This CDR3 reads CASSLTIGGGTFF. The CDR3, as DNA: TGCGCCAGCAGCTTGACCATAGGGGGGGGCACGTTCTTC.

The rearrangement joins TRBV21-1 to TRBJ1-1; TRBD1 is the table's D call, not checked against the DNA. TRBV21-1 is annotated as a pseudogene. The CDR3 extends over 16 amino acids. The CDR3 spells CASSKRRGGASPEAFF. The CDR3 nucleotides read TGTGCCAGCAGCAAACGCCGTGGGGGCGCAAGCCCTGAAGCTTTCTTT.

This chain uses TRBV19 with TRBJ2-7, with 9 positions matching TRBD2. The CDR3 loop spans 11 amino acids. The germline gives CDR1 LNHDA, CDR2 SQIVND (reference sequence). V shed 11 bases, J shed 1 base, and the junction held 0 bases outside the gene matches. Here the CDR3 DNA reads TGTGCCGCGGGAGGGTCCTACGAGCAGTACTTC. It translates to CAAGGSYEQYF.

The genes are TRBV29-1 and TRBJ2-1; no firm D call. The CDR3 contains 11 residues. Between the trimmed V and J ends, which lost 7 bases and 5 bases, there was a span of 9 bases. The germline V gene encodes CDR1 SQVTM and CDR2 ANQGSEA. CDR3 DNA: TGCAGCGCAATAACCCACAATGAGCAGTTCTTC. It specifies CSAITHNEQFF.

The CDR3 DNA reads TGTGCCAGCAGCCAAGATCCGACAGATTTCACCGGGGAGCTGTTTTTT. It specifies CASSQDPTDFTGELFF. V and J are TRBV4-2 and TRBJ2-2; the D gene is possibly TRBD1 (5 bases). The V gene lost 0 bases and the J gene lost 4 bases, with 12 bases spanning the gap. The CDR3 is 16 residues long. Germline CDR1 is LGHNA and CDR2 is YNFKEQ.

The CDR3 here is CASSIAPTVSYEQYF. CDR3 sequence (DNA): TGTGCCAGTAGTATAGCCCCGACAGTCTCCTACGAGCAGTACTTC. V and J are TRBV19 and TRBJ2-7; perhaps TRBD1 as D (5 bases). The CDR3 totals 15 residues. In germline, CDR1 is LNHDA, CDR2 SQIVND (reference sequence). The ends were cut back, 1 base at V and 0 bases at J, with 10 bases in the middle.

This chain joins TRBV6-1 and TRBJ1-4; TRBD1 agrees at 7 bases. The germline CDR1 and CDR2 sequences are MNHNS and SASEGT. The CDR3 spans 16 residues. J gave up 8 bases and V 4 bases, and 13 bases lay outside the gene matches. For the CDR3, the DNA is TGTGCCAGCAGTGCCCTTCCGGGACAGTCGTTCGAAAAACTGTTTTTT. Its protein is CASSALPGQSFEKLFF.

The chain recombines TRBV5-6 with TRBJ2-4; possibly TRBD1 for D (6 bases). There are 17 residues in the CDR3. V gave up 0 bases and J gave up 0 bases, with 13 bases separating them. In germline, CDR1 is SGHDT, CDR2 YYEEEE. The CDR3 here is CASSLVAGTLAKNIQYF. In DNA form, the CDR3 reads TGTGCCAGCAGCTTGGTGGCAGGGACACTAGCCAAAAACATTCAGTACTTC.

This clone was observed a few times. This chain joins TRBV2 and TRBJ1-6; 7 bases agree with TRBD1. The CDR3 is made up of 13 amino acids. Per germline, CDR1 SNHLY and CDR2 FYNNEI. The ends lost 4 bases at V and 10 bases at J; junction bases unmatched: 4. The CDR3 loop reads CASSGQGNSPLHF. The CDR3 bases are TGTGCCAGCAGTGGACAGGGCAACTCACCCCTCCACTTT.

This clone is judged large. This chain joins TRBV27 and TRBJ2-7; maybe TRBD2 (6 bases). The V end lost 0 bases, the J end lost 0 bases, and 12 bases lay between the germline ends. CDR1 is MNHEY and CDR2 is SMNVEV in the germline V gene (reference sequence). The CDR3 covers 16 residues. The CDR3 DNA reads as TGTGCCAGCAGTTTATCGGTGGGGACTCTCTCCTACGAGCAGTACTTC. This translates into CASSLSVGTLSYEQYF.

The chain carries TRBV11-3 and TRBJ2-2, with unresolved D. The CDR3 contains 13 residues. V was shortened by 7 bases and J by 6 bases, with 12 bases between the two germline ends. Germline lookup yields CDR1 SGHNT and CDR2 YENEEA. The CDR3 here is CASTPHRPGELFF. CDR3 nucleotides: TGTGCCAGCACCCCACATAGACCCGGGGAGCTGTTTTTT.

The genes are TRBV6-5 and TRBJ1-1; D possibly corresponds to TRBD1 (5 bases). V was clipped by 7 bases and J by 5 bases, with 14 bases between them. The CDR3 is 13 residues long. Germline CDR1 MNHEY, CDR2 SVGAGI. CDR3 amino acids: CASTQPPGTEAFF. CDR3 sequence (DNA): TGTGCCAGCACCCAGCCCCCAGGGACTGAAGCTTTCTTT.

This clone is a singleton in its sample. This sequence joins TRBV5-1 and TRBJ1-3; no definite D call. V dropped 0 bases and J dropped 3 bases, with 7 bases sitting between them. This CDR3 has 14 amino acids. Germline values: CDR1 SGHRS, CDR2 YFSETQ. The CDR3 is CASSLGELGNTIYF. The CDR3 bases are TGCGCCAGCAGCTTGGGGGAACTTGGAAACACCATATATTTT.

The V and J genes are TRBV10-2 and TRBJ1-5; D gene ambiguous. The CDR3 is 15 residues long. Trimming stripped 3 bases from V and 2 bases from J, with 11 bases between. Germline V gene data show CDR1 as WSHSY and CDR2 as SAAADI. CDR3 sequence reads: CASSDRAGGNQPQHF. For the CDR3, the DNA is TGCGCCAGCAGTGATAGGGCCGGGGGCAATCAGCCCCAGCATTTT.

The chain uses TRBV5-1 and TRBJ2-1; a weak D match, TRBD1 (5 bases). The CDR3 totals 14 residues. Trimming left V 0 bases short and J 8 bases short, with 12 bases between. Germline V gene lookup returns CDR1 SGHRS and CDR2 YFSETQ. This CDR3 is CASSLGGYRDEQFF. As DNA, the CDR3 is TGCGCCAGCAGCTTGGGGGGCTACCGGGATGAGCAGTTCTTC.

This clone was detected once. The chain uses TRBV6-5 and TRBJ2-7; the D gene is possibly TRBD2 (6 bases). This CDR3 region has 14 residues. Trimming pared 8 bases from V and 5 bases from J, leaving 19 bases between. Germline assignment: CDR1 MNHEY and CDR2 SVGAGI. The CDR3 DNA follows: TGTGCCAGCGGAGCCTTCGGGAGAGCAGACGAGCAGTACTTC. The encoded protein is CASGAFGRADEQYF.

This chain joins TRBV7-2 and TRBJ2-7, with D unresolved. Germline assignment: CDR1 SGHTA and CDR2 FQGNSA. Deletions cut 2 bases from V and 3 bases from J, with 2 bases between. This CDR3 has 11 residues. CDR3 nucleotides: TGTGCCAGCAGCTTATTCTACGAGCAGTACTTC. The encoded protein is CASSLFYEQYF.

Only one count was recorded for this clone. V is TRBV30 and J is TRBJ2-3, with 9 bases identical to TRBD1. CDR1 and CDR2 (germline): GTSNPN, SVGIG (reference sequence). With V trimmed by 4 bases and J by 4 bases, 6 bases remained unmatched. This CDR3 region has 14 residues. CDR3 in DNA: TGTGCCTGGACTCGAACAGGGGGCGCAGATACGCAGTATTTT. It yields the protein CAWTRTGGADTQYF.

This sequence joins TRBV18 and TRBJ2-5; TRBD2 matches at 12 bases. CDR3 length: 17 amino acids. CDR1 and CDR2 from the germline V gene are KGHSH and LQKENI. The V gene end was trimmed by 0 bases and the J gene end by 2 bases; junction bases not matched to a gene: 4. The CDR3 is CASSPPNGLAGQETQYF. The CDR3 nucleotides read TGTGCCAGCTCACCACCCAACGGACTAGCGGGACAAGAGACCCAGTACTTC.

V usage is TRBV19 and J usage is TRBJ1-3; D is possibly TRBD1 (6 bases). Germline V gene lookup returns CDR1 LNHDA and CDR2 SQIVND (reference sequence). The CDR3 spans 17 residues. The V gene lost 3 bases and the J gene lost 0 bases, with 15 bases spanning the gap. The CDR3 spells CASSMGYGQSSGNTIYF. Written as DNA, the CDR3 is TGTGCCAGTAGTATGGGATACGGACAGAGCTCTGGAAACACCATATATTTT.

CDR3 amino acids: CASSSTHSEAFF. CDR3 coding DNA: TGTGCCAGCAGTTCCACACATAGTGAAGCTTTCTTT. The chain joins TRBV6-5 to TRBJ1-1; D gene ambiguous. The germline V and J ends were trimmed by 4 bases and 7 bases, with 10 bases remaining between them. This CDR3 comprises 12 residues. Looked up from germline, CDR1 is MNHEY and CDR2 is SVGAGI.